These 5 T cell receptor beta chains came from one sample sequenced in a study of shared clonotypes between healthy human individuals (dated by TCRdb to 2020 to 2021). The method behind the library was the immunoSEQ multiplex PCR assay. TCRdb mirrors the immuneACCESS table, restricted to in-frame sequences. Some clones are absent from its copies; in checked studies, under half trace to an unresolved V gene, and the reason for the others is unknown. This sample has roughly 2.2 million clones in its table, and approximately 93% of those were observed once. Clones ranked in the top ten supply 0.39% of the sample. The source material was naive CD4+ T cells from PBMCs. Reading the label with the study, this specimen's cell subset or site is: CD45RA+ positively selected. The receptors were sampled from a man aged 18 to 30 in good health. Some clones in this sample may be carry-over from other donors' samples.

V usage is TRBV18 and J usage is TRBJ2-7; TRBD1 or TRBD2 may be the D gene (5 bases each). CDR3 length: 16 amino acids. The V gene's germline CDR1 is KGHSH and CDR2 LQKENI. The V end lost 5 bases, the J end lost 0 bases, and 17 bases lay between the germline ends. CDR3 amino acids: CASSFFSGTDSYEQYF. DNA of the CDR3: TGTGCCAGCTCATTCTTTTCCGGGACGGACTCCTACGAGCAGTACTTC.

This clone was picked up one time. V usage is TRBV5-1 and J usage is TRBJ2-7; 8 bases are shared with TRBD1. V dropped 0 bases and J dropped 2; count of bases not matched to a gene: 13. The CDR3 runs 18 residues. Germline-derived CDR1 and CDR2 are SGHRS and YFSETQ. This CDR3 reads CASSLAVTGDPIPYEQYF. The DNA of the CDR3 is TGCGCCAGCAGCTTGGCTGTGACAGGGGATCCCATCCCCTACGAGCAGTACTTC.

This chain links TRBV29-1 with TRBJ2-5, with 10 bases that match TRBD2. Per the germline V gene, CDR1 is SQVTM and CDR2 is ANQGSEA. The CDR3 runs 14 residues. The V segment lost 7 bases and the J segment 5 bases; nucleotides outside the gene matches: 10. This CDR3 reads CSARKGLARETQYF. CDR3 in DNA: TGCAGCGCCCGAAAGGGACTAGCGAGGGAGACCCAGTACTTC.

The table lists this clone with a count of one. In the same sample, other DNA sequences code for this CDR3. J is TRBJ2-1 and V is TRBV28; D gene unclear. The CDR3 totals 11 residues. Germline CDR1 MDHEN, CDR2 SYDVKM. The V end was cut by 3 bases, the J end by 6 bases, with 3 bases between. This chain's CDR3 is CASSFFNEQFF. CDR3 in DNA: TGTGCCAGCAGTTTTTTCAATGAGCAGTTCTTC.

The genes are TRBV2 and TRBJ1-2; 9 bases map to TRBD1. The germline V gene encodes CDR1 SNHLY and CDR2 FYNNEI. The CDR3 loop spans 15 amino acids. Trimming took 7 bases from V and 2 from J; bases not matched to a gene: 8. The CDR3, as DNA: TGTGCCAGCACAAGGGACAGGGCGGGGAACTATGGCTACACCTTC. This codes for CASTRDRAGNYGYTF.